This entry describes one T cell receptor (beta chain). The J segment lost 4 bases and the V segment lost 10 bases, leaving 11 bases of the junction unmatched. Per germline, CDR1 MDHEN and CDR2 SYDVKM. This CDR3 has 14 amino acids. This sample stems from a study of tumor-infiltrating lymphocytes in primary liver carcinoma. Synthesis of TCR beta cDNA was carried out from 500 ng total RNA with a constant-region primer. Three nested multiplex PCR rounds, a slightly modified ARM-PCR, produced the libraries for TCR beta. TRBV1-TRBV30 forward primers and a C-beta reverse primer were used in the first two PCR rounds, which each ran for 10 cycles. TCRdb analysed the multiplex PCR reads with MiXCR anew, one entry per CDR3 protein. The sample holds 300,000 to 350,000 distinct CDR3 sequences; less than 70% are singletons and the top ten take about 6%. Germline DNA was also extracted, with blood RNA taken from unsorted whole blood.

The clonotype originates from a man aged 35-49 years with primary liver carcinoma and hepatitis B virus infection. Material for sequencing was peripheral blood. The V call is TRBV28, the J call TRBJ2-3; 7 bases agree with TRBD2. CDR3 DNA: TGTGCCAACACCTTGGGAGGGATTCCAGATACGCAGTATTTT. The encoded protein is CANTLGGIPDTQYF.